The clone carrying this T cell receptor (beta chain) has just a few counts. Germline lookup yields CDR1 SQVTM and CDR2 ANQGSEA. V lost 4 bases, J lost 6 bases, and 13 bases lay in between. This CDR3 is 13 amino acids long. These data come from a study of T cell changes during pregnancy in multiple sclerosis. TCRdb's copy holds only in-frame clones and misses some; the assay was immunoSEQ multiplex PCR. This table has tens of thousands of clones, roughly 92% appearing once. Sample: CD4+ T cells from peripheral blood mononuclear cells, taken before pregnancy. The chain couples TRBV29-1 to TRBJ1-5; tentative D call: TRBD1 (6 bases). The clonotype originates from a female donor with multiple sclerosis, enrolled in a pregnancy study. CDR3 nucleotides: TGCAGCGTTGGTAAGGGAGGGGGTCAGCCCCAGCATTTT. Its protein product is CSVGKGGGQPQHF. Full variable domain (missing parts from reference TRBV29-1 and TRBJ1-5): SAVISQKPSRDICQRGTSLTIQCQVDSQVTMMFWYRQQPGQSLTLIATANQGSEATYESGFVIDKFPISRPNLTFSTLTVSNMSPEDSSIYLCSVGKGGGQPQHFGDGTRLSIL.